The present TCR beta chain was sequenced within a study of identical twins. About this clonotype itself: Its antigen is not identified.

Regarding the study as a whole: Conclusions rested on cross-sectional statistics rather than following the same donors. It was out-of-frame TCR alpha sharing in monozygotic twins that models underestimated.

Every one of the donors was a healthy Caucasian. The V end was cut by 7 bases, the J end by 1 base, with 26 bases between. Germline CDR1 reads MNHNS; CDR2 reads SASEGT. The length of the CDR3 is 18 residues. TCRdb reprocessed the 5' RACE reads with MiXCR, giving one entry per CDR3 protein. Found here are 300,000 to 400,000 distinct CDR3 sequences, approximately 9.1% of them singletons; the top ten hold roughly 9%. The rearrangement joins TRBV6-1 to TRBJ2-7; maybe TRBD2 (6 bases). The specimen was naive T cells sorted from blood. The TCR sequence derives from a woman aged 50 to 60 in good health. The CDR3 sequence: CASTPRAGIAANSYEQYF. The CDR3 DNA sequence: TGTGCCAGCACCCCCCGCGCGGGGATTGCAGCAAATTCCTACGAGCAGTACTTC.